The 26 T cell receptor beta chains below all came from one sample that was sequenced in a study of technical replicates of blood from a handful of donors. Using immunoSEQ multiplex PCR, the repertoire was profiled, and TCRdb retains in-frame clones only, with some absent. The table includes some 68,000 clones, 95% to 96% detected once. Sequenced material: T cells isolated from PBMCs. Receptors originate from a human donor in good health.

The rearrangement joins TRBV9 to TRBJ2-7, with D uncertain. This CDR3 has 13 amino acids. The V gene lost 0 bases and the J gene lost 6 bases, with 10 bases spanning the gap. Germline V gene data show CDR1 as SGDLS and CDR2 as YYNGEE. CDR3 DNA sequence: TGTGCCAGCAGCGTAGGAATGGCCACCGAGCAGTACTTC. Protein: CASSVGMATEQYF.

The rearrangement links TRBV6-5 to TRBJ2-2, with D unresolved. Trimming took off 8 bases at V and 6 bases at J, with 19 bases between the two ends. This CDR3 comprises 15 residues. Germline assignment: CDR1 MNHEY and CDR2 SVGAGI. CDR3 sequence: CASWAPPLRAGELFF. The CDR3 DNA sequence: TGTGCCAGCTGGGCCCCACCTCTCCGCGCCGGGGAGCTGTTTTTT.

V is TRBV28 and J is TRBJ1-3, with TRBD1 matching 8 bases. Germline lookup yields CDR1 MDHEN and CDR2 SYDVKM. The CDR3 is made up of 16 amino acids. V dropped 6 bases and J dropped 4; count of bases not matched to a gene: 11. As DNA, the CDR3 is TGTGCCAGCAGCCTCGGACAGGGTACTACGGGAAACACCATATATTTT. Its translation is CASSLGQGTTGNTIYF.

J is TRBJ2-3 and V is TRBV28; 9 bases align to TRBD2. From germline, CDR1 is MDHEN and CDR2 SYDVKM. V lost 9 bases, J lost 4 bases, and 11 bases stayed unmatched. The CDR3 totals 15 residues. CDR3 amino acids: CASAEGGRGADTQYF. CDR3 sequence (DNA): TGTGCCAGTGCGGAAGGCGGGAGGGGGGCAGATACGCAGTATTTT.

CDR3 loop: CASSFQRDTQYF. In DNA, the CDR3 is TGTGCCAGCAGCTTTCAGCGGGATACGCAGTATTTT. V and J are TRBV5-6 and TRBJ2-3, with D maybe TRBD2 (5 bases). The V gene's germline CDR1 is SGHDT and CDR2 YYEEEE. The CDR3 runs 12 residues. V was trimmed by 2 bases and J by 6 bases, leaving 7 bases between them.

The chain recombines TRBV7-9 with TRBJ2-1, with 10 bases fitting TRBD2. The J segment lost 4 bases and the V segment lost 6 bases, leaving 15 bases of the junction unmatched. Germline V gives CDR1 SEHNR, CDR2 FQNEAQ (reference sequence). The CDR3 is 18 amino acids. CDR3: CASRSTGGLARNYNEQFF. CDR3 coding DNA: TGTGCCAGCAGGTCTACAGGGGGACTAGCGAGAAATTACAATGAGCAGTTCTTC. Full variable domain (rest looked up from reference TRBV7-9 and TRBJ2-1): DTGVSQNPRHKITKRGQNVTFRCDPISEHNRLYWYRQTLGQGPEFLTYFQNEAQLEKSRLLSDRFSAERPKGSFSTLEIQRTEQGDSAMYLCASRSTGGLARNYNEQFFGPGTRLTVL.

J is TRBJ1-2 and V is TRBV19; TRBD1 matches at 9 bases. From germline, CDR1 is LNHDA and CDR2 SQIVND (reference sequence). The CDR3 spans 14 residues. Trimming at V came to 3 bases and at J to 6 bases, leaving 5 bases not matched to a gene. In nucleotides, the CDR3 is TGTGCCAGTAGTATTCCGGGGACAGGGAATGGCTACACCTTC. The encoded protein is CASSIPGTGNGYTF.

Here the CDR3 DNA reads TGCGCCAGCAGCGTCGGGACAGTGCCCTCCTACGAGCAGTACTTC. It translates to CASSVGTVPSYEQYF. V usage is TRBV5-1 and J usage is TRBJ2-7, with 7 bases fitting TRBD1. With V trimmed by 4 bases and J by 0 bases, 7 bases remained unmatched. The length of the CDR3 is 15 residues. The V gene's germline CDR1 is SGHRS and CDR2 YFSETQ.

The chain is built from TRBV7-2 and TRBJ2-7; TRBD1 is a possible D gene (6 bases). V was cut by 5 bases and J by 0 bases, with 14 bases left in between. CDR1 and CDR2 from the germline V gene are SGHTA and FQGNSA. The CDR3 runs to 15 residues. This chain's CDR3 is CASSGETGNSYEQYF. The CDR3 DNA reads TGTGCCAGCAGCGGAGAGACAGGAAACTCCTACGAGCAGTACTTC.

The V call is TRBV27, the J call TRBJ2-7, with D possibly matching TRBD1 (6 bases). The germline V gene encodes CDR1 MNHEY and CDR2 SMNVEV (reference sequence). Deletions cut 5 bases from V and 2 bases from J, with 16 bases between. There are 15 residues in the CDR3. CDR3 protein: CASSQSGTMAYEQYF. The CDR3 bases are TGTGCCAGCAGTCAATCAGGGACAATGGCCTACGAGCAGTACTTC.

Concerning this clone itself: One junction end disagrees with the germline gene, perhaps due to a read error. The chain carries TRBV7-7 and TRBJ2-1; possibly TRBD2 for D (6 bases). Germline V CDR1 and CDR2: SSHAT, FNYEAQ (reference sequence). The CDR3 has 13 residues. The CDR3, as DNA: TGTGCTAGCAGCTTAGCGGCCCACAATGAGCAGTTCTTC. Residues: CASSLAAHNEQFF.

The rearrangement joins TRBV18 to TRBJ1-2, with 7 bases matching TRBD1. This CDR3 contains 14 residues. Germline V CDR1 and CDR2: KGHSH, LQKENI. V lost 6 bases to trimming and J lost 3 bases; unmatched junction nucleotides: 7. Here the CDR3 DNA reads TGTGCCAGCTCCCCTTACGACAGGGACTATGGCTACACCTTC. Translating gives CASSPYDRDYGYTF.

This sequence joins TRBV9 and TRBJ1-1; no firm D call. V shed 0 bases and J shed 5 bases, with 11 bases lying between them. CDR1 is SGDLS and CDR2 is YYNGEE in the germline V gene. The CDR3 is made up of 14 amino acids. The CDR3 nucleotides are TGTGCCAGCAGCGTAGATGCGGGGAGGACTGAAGCTTTCTTT. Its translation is CASSVDAGRTEAFF. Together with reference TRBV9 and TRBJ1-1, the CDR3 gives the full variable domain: DSGVTQTPKHLITATGQRVTLRCSPRSGDLSVYWYQQSLDQGLQFLIQYYNGEERAKGNILERFSAQQFPDLHSELNLSSLELGDSALYFCASSVDAGRTEAFFGQGTRLTVV.

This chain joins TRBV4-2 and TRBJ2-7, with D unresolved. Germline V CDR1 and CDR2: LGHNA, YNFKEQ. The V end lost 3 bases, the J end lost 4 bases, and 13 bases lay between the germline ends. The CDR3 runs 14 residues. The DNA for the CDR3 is TGTGCCAGCAGCCAGTCTGTCGAGGATTACGAGCAGTACTTC. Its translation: CASSQSVEDYEQYF.

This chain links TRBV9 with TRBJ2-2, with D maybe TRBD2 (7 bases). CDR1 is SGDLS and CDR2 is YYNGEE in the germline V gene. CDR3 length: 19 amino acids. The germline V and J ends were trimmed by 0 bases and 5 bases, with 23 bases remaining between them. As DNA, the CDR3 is TGTGCCAGCAGCGTAGGGCAGGGAGGGGGGCCACTCGGTACCGGGGAGCTGTTTTTT. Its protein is CASSVGQGGGPLGTGELFF.

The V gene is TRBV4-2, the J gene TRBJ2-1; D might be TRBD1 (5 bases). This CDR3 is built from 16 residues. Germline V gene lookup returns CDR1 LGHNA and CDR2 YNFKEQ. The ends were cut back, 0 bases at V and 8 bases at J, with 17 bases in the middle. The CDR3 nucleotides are TGTGCCAGCAGCCAAGAACCTCCCGAACAGGTCGATGAGCAGTTCTTC. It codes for CASSQEPPEQVDEQFF.

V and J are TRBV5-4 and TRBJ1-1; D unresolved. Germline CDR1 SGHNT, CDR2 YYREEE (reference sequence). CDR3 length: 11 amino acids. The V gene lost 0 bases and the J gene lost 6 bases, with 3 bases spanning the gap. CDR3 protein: CASSLGPEAFF. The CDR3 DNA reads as TGTGCCAGCAGCTTGGGGCCTGAAGCTTTCTTT.

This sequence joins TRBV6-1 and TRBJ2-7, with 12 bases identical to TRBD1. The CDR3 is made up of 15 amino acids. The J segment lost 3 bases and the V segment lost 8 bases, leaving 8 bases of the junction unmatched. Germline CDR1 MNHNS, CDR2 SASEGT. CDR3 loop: CASQPRDRGLYEQYF. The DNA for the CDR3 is TGTGCCAGCCAACCCCGGGACAGGGGGCTCTACGAGCAGTACTTC.

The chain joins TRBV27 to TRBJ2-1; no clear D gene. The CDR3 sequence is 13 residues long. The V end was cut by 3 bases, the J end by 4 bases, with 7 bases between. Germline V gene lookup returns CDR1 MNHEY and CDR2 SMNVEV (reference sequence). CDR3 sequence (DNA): TGTGCCAGCAGTTTCGGGTTTTACAATGAGCAGTTCTTC. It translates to CASSFGFYNEQFF.

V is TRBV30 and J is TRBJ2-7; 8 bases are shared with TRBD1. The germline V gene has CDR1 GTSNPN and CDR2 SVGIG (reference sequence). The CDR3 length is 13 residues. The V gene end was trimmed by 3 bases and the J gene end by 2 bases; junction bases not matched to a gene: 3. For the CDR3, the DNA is TGTGCCTGGAGCGGACAGGGAGCCTACGAGCAGTACTTC. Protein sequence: CAWSGQGAYEQYF. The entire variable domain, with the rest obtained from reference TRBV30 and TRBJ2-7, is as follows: SQTIHQWPATLVQPVGSPLSLECTVEGTSNPNLYWYRQAAGRGLQLLFYSVGIGQISSEVPQNLSASRPQDRQFILSSKKLLLSDSGFYLCAWSGQGAYEQYFGPGTRLTVT.

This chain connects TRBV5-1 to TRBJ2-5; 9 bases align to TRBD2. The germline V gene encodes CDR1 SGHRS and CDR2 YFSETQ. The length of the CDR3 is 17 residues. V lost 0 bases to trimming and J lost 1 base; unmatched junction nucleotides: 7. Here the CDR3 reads CASSLAAASGIQETQYF. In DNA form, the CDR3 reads TGCGCCAGCAGCTTGGCCGCGGCTAGCGGGATCCAAGAGACCCAGTACTTC.

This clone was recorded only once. This chain's CDR3 is CASRGGDNEQFF. The CDR3, as DNA: TGTGCCAGCCGTGGCGGGGACAATGAGCAGTTCTTC. The chain links TRBV6-4 to TRBJ2-1, with D perhaps TRBD2 (6 bases). The CDR3 covers 12 residues. V was trimmed by 8 bases and J by 5 bases, leaving 10 bases between them. CDR1 is MRHNA, CDR2 SNTAGT, per germline.

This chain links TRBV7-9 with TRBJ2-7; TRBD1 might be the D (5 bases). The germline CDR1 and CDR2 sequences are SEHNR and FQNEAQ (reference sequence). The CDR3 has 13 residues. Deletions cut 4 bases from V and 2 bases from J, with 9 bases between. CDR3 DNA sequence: TGTGCCAGCAGCTACGGACACACCTACGAGCAGTACTTC. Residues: CASSYGHTYEQYF.

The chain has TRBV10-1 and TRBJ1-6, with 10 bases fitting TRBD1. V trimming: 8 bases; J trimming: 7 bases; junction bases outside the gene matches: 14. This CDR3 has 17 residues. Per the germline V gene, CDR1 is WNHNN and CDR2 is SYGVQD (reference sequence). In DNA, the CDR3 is TGCGCCAGCCTATCTCACAGGGGACAGGGGAAAAATTCACCCCTCCACTTT. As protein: CASLSHRGQGKNSPLHF.

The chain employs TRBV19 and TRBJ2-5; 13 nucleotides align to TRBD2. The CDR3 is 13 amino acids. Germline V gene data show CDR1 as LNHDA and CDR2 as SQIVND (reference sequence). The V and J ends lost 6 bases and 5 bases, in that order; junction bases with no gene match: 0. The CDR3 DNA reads TGTGCCAGTAGGACTAGCGGGGGGGAGACCCAGTACTTC. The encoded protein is CASRTSGGETQYF. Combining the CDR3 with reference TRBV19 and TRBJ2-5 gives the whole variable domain DGGITQSPKYLFRKEGQNVTLSCEQNLNHDAMYWYRQDPGQGLRLIYYSQIVNDFQKGDIAEGYSVSREKKESFPLTVTSAQKNPTAFYLCASRTSGGETQYFGPGTRLLVL.

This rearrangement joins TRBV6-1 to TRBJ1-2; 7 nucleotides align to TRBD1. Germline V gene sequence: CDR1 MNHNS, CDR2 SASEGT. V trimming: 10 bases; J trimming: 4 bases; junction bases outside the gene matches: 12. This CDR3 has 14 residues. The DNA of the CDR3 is TGTGCCAATTCAGATCCGGGACAGCTCTATGGCTACACCTTC. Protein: CANSDPGQLYGYTF.